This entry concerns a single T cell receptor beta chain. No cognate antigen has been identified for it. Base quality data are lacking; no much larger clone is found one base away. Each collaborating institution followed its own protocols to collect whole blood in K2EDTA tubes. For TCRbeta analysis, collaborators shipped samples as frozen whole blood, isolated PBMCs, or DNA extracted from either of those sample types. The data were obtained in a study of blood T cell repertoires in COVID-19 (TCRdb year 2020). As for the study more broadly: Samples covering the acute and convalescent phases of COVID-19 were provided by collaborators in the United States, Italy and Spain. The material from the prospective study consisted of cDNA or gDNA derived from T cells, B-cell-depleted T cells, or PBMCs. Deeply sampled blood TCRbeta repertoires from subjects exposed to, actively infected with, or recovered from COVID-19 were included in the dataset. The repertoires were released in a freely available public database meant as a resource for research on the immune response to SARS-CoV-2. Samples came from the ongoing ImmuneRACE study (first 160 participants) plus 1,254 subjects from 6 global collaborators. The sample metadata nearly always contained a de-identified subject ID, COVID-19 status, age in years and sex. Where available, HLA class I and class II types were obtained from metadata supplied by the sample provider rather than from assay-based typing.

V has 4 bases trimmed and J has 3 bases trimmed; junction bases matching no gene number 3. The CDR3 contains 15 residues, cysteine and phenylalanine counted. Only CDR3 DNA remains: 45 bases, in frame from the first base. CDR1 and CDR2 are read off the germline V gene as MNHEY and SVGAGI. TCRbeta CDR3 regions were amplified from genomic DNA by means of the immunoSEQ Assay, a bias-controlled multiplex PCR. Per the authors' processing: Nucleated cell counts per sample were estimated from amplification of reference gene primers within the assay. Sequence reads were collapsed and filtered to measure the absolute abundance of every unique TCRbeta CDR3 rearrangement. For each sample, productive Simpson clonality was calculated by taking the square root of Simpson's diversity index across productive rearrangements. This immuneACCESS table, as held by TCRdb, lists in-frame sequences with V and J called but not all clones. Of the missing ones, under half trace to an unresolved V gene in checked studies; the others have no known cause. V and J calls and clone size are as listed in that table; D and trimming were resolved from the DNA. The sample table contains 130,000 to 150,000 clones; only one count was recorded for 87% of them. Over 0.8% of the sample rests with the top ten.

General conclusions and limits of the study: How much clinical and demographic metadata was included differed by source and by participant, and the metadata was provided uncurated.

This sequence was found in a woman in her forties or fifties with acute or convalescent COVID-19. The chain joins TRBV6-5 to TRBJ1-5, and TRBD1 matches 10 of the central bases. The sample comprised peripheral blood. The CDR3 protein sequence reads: CASSWTGGINQPQHF. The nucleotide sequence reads TGTGCCAGCAGTTGGACAGGGGGGATCAATCAGCCCCAGCATTTT.